This T cell receptor beta chain appears in the sequencing data of a study of T cells in localized non-small cell lung cancer. Germline loops: CDR1 LNHNV, CDR2 YYDKDF (reference sequence). The CDR3 sequence is 13 residues long. Trimming took off 5 bases at V and 12 bases at J, with 18 bases between the two ends. A note on this clone: Its antigen is not identified.

Whole-study findings and limits: Uninvolved neighboring lung showed the greatest T cell clonality, exceeding tumor. Heterogeneity cannot be ruled out, as sequencing used one tumor region only. Longer overall survival accompanied higher blood T cell density. Turning up in adjacent lung were a median roughly 59 of the top 100 tumor clones.

Using immunoSEQ multiplex PCR, the repertoire was profiled, and TCRdb retains in-frame clones only, with some absent. Among around 30,000 clones listed, 78% were seen once. This chain links TRBV15 with TRBJ2-3; D unclear. The source was peripheral blood, collected before any cancer treatment. The TCR was taken from a male donor older than 55 with stage II squamous cell lung carcinoma. CDR3 amino acids: CATSLNKETRQYF. DNA of the CDR3: TGTGCCACCAGCCTAAACAAAGAAACCCGACAGTATTTT. The whole variable domain, remainder taken from reference TRBV15 and TRBJ2-3, is DAMVIQNPRYQVTQFGKPVTLSCSQTLNHNVMYWYQQKSSQAPKLLFHYYDKDFNNEADTPDNFQSRRPNTSFCFLDIRSPGLGDTAMYLCATSLNKETRQYFGPGTRLTVL.